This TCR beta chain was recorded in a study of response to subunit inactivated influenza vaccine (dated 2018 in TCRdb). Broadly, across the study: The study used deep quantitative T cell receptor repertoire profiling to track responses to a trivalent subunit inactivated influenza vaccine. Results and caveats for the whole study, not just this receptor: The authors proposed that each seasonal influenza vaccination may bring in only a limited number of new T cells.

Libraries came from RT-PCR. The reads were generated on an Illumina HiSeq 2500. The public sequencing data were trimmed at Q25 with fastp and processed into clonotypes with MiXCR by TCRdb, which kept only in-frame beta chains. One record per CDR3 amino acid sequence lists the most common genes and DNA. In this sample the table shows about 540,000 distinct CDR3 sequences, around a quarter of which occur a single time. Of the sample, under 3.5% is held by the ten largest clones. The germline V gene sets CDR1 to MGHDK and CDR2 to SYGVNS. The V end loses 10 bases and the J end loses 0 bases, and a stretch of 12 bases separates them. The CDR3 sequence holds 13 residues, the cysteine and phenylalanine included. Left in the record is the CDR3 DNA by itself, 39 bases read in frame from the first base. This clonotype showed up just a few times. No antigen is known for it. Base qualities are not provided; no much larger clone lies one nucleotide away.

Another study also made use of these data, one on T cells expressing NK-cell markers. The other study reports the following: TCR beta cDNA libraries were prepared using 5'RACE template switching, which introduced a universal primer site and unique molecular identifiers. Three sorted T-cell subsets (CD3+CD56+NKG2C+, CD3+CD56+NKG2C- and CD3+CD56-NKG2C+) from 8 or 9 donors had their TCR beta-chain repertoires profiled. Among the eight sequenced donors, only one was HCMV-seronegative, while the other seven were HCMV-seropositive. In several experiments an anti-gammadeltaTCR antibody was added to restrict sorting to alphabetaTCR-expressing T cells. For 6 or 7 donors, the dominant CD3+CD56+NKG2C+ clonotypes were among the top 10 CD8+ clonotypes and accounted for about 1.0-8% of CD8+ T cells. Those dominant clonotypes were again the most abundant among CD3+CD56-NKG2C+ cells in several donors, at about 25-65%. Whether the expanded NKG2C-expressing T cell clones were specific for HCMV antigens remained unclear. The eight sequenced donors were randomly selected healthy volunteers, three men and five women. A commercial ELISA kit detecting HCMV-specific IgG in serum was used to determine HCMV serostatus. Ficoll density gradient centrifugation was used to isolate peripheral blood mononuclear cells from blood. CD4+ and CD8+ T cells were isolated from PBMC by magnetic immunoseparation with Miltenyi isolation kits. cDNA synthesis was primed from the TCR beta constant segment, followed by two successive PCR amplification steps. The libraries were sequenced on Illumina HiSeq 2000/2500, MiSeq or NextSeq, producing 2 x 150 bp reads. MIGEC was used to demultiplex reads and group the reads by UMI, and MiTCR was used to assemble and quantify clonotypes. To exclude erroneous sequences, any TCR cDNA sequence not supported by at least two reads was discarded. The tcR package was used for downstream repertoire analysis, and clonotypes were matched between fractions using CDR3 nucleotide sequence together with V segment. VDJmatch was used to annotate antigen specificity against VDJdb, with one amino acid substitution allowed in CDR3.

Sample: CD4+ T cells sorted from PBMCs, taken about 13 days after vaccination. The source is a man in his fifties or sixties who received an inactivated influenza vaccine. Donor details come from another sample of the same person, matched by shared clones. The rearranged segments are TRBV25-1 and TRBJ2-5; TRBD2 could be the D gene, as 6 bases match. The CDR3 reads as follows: CATQRGNQETQYF. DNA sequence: TGTGCCACCCAACGGGGGAACCAAGAGACCCAGTACTTC.